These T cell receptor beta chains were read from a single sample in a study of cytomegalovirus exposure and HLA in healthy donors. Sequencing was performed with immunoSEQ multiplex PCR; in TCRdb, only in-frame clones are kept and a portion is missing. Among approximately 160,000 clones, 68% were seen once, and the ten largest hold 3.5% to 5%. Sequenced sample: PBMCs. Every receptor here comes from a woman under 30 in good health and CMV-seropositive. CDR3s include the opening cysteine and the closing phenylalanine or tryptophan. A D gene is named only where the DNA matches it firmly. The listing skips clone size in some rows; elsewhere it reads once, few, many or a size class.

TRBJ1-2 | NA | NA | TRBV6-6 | CASSDDRSHTF | TGTGCCAGCAGTGACGACAGGTCCCACACCTTC
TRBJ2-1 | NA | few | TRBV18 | CASSLTELTEQFF | TGTGCCAGCTCACTCACGGAGTTAACTGAGCAGTTCTTC
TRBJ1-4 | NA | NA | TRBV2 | CASRFEAGYEKLFF | TGTGCCAGCAGGTTCGAGGCAGGGTATGAAAAACTGTTTTTT
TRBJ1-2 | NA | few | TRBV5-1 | CASSLQGGGYTF | TGCGCCAGCAGCTTGCAGGGTGGTGGCTACACCTTC
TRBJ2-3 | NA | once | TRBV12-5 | CASGLYEWLLRWDTQYF | TGTGCTAGTGGTTTGTACGAATGGCTCTTACGATGGGATACGCAGTATTTT
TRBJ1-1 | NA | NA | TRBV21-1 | CASSSTGTGGPDTEAFF | TGTGCCAGCAGCAGTACCGGGACAGGGGGCCCGGACACTGAAGCTTTCTTT
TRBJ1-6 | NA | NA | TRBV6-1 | CASSETRQDNSPLHF | TGTGCCAGCAGTGAAACACGCCAGGATAATTCACCCCTCCACTTT
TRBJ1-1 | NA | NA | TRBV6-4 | CASSDSGKANTEAFF | TGTGCCAGCAGCGACTCCGGGAAGGCGAACACTGAAGCTTTCTTT
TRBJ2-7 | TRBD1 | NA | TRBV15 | CATSSDRGYEQYF | TGTGCCACCAGCAGCGACAGGGGGTACGAGCAGTACTTC
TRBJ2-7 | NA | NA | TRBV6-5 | CASSGGADGEQYF | TGTGCCAGCAGTGGGGGGGCAGACGGCGAGCAGTACTTC
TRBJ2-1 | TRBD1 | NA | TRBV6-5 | CASSYISGQGLNEQFF | TGTGCCAGCAGTTATATTTCGGGACAGGGGCTTAATGAGCAGTTCTTC
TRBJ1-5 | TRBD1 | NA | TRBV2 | CASSKTGASNQPQHF | TGTGCCAGCAGTAAGACAGGGGCCAGCAATCAGCCCCAGCATTTT
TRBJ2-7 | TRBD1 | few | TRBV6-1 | CASSQGQSSYEQYF | TGTGCCAGCAGTCAGGGACAGTCGTCCTACGAGCAGTACTTC
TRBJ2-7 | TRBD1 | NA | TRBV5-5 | CASSLRDRGGYEQYF | TGTGCCAGCAGCCTCCGGGACAGGGGTGGGTACGAGCAGTACTTC
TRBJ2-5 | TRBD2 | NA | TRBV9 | CASSSPLGAGDQETQYF | TGTGCCAGCAGCTCCCCCCTGGGAGCGGGGGACCAAGAGACCCAGTACTTC
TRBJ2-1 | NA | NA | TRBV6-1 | CASSESIRYNEQFF | TGTGCCAGCAGTGAATCGATCAGATACAATGAGCAGTTCTTC
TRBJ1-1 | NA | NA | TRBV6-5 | CASKPTVNWPEAFF | TGTGCCAGCAAACCCACAGTTAATTGGCCTGAAGCTTTCTTT
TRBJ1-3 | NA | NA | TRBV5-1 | CASTVASGNTIYF | TGCGCCAGCACAGTGGCCTCTGGAAACACCATATATTTT
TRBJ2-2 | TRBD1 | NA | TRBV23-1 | CASSRLRAGGTGELFF | TGCGCCAGCAGTCGGCTGAGGGCAGGGGGCACCGGGGAGCTGTTTTTT
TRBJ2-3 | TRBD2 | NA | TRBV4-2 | CASSQAGTSGATDTQYF | TGTGCCAGCAGCCAAGCGGGGACTAGCGGGGCAACAGATACGCAGTATTTT
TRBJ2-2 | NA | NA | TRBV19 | CASSIVGRVNTGELFF | TGTGCCAGTAGTATAGTCGGCAGGGTGAACACCGGGGAGCTGTTTTTT
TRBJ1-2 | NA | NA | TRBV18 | CASSPQTGSNYGYTF | TGTGCCAGCTCACCTCAGACAGGTTCTAACTATGGCTACACCTTC
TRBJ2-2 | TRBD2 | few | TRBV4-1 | CASSQVLAGGELFF | TGCGCCAGCAGCCAAGTCCTAGCGGGGGGGGAGCTGTTTTTT
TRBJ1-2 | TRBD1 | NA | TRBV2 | CASSVQGARGYTF | TGTGCCAGCAGCGTACAGGGGGCGCGTGGCTACACCTTC
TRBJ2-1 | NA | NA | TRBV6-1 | CASSDWSSYNEQFF | TGTGCCAGCAGTGACTGGAGCTCCTACAATGAGCAGTTCTTC
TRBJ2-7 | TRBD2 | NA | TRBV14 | CASSPPGLASKRSYEQYF | TGTGCCAGCAGCCCACCGGGACTAGCTTCAAAACGCTCCTACGAGCAGTACTTC
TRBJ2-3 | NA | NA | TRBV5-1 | CASSLSLAGSDTQYF | TGCGCCAGCAGCTTGAGTTTAGCTGGGTCAGATACGCAGTATTTT
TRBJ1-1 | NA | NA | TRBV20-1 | CSARLNTEAFF | TGCAGTGCCAGACTTAACACTGAAGCTTTCTTT
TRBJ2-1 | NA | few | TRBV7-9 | CASNPEFGSNEQFF | TGTGCCAGCAACCCGGAGTTTGGCTCCAATGAGCAGTTCTTC
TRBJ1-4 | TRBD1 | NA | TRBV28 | CASSTAGGKTEKLFF | TGTGCCAGCAGTACCGCAGGGGGCAAAACTGAAAAACTGTTTTTT
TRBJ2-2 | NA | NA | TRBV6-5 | CASRETRTVHGELFF | TGTGCCAGCAGGGAGACGAGGACAGTCCACGGGGAGCTGTTTTTT
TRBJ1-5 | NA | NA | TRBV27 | CASSFVGGRSNSNQPQHF | TGTGCCAGCAGTTTTGTGGGCGGGAGGTCGAACTCCAATCAGCCCCAGCATTTT
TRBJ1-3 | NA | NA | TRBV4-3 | CASSQGPGTGNTIYF | TGCGCCAGCAGCCAAGGCCCGGGGACTGGAAACACCATATATTTT
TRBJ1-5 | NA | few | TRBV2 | CATQGQDQPQHF | TGTGCCACCCAGGGGCAGGATCAGCCCCAGCATTTT
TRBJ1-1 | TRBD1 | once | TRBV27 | CASSSSRDRGQSTEAFF | TGTGCCAGCAGTTCCAGCCGGGACAGGGGGCAATCAACTGAAGCTTTCTTT
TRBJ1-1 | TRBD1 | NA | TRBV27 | CASKGQGSLNTEAFF | TGTGCCAGCAAGGGACAGGGGAGCCTGAACACTGAAGCTTTCTTT
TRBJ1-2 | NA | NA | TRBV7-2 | CASSLQRGWVYTF | TGTGCCAGCAGCTTACAGCGCGGATGGGTCTACACCTTC
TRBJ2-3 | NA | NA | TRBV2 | CASIGFVADTQYF | TGTGCCAGCATCGGTTTCGTCGCAGATACGCAGTATTTT
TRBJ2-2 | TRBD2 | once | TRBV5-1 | CASSRRASGGNTGELFF | TGCGCCAGCAGCCGGCGGGCTAGCGGGGGGAACACCGGGGAGCTGTTTTTT
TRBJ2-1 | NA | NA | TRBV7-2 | CASSLFRGEQFF | TGTGCCAGCAGCTTATTTCGAGGGGAGCAGTTCTTC
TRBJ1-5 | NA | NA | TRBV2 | CASSGHLSNQPQHF | TGTGCCAGCAGCGGACATCTTAGCAATCAGCCCCAGCATTTT
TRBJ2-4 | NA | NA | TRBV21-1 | CASSKVTALAKNIQYF | TGTGCCAGCAGCAAAGTAACAGCCCTAGCCAAAAACATTCAGTACTTC
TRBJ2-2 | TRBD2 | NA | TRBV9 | CASSPGTSTGELFF | TGTGCCAGCAGCCCGGGGACTAGCACCGGGGAGCTGTTTTTT
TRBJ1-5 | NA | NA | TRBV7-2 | CASSSEGTGNQPQHF | TGTGCCAGCAGCTCCGAGGGGACTGGCAATCAGCCCCAGCATTTT
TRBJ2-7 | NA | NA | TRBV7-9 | CASSPELQGHEQYF | TGTGCCAGCAGCCCCGAATTACAGGGCCACGAGCAGTACTTC
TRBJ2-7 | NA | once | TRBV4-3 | CASSPFQGYEQYF | TGCGCCAGCAGCCCATTTCAGGGGTACGAGCAGTACTTC
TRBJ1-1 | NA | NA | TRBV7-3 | CASSLAGDTEAFF | TGTGCCAGCAGCTTAGCAGGGGACACTGAAGCTTTCTTT
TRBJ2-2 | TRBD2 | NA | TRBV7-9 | CASSSGTTNTGELFF | TGTGCCAGCAGCTCCGGGACTACCAACACCGGGGAGCTGTTTTTT
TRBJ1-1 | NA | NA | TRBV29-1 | CSVEGLSNTEAFF | TGCAGCGTTGAAGGACTCTCGAACACTGAAGCTTTCTTT
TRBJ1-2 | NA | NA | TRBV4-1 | CASSQEQDGYGYTF | TGCGCCAGCAGCCAAGAACAGGATGGTTATGGCTACACCTTC
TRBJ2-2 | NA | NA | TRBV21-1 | CASSTIQFTSGGPNTGELFF | TGTGCCAGCAGCACCATCCAGTTTACTAGCGGGGGGCCTAACACCGGGGAGCTGTTTTTT
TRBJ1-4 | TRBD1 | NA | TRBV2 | CASAQSQGGWKLFF | TGTGCCAGCGCGCAGTCTCAGGGGGGCTGGAAACTGTTTTTT
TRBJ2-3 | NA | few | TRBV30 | CAWAFEATQYF | TGTGCCTGGGCCTTCGAGGCAACGCAGTATTTT
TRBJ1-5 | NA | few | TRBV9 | CASSEAGGPNQPQHF | TGTGCCAGCAGCGAGGCGGGGGGACCTAATCAGCCCCAGCATTTT
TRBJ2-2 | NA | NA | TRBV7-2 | CASSLAARGNTGELFF | TGTGCCAGCAGCTTAGCCGCACGCGGGAACACCGGGGAGCTGTTTTTT
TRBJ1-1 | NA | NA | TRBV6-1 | CASSIGQHTEAFF | TGTGCCAGCAGTATCGGACAGCACACTGAAGCTTTCTTT
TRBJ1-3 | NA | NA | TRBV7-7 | CASSGGPYSGNTIYF | TGTGCTAGCAGCGGAGGCCCATACTCTGGAAACACCATATATTTT